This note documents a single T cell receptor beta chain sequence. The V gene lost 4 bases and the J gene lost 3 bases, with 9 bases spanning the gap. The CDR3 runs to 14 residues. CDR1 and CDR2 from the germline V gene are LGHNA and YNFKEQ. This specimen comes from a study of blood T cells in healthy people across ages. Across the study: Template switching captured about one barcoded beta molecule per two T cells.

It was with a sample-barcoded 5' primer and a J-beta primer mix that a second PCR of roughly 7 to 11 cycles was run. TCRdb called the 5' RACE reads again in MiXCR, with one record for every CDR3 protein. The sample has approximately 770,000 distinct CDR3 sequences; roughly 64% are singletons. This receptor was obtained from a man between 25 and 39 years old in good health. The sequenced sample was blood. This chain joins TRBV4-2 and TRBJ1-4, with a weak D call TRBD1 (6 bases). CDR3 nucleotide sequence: TGTGCCAGCAGCCCCAGACAGGCTAATGAAAAACTGTTTTTT. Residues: CASSPRQANEKLFF.